The clone carrying this T cell receptor (beta chain) showed up many times. What it binds is unknown. This beta chain is an off-target read within a library intended for alpha chains, so its frequency means little. These data belong to a study of spatial heterogeneity in lung cancer. Study-wide background: Alpha-chain sequences were consistently detected in smaller numbers than beta-chain sequences.

The study's findings and limits: Tumor mutation count correlated with how many alpha and beta TCRs expanded intratumorally.

Unique molecular identifiers, one per molecule, were present on every TCR cDNA molecule. TCRdb independently ran MiXCR on the 5' RACE reads; one entry per CDR3 protein. In the table there are some 11,000 distinct CDR3 sequences, 4% to 6.5% of which are singletons. Time point here: sample taken at primary tumor resection. The donors were 55 to 80 patients with non-small cell lung cancer that was early-stage and untreated. Researchers sequenced whole RNA taken from tumor, nontumor lung or frozen PBMC without sorting. Deletions cut 4 bases from V and 2 bases from J, with 15 bases between. The CDR3 length is 15 residues. Germline values: CDR1 SGHNT, CDR2 YYREEE (reference sequence).

The chain links TRBV5-4 to TRBJ2-5; the D gene is possibly TRBD1 (5 bases). This TCR came from a male donor with early-stage non-small cell lung cancer. The input for sequencing was lung tumor tissue, taken at surgery. CDR3 residues: CASSRTSGSQETQYF. The DNA of the CDR3 is TGTGCCAGCAGCCGTACTTCAGGGTCTCAAGAGACCCAGTACTTC.